The present entry profiles one TCR beta chain with its context. Per germline, CDR1 SGHNT and CDR2 YYREEE (reference sequence). The CDR3 runs to 15 residues. V was clipped by 4 bases and J by 0 bases, with 13 bases between them. The entry originates in a study of cytomegalovirus exposure and HLA in healthy donors. Study-wide context: Earlier, 110 million or so unique TCR beta sequences were recovered from some 200 million T cells by an analysis.

Use of 60 Vbeta and 13 Jbeta primers characterized the PCR. Sequencing used immunoSEQ multiplex PCR; TCRdb keeps in-frame clones, though not all of them. The sample contains 60,000 to 90,000 clones, about 67% of which appear only once. What was sequenced was PBMCs. This sequence was found in a man aged 40-49 years in good health and CMV-seropositive. V gene TRBV5-4 combines with J gene TRBJ1-1, with D perhaps TRBD1 (5 bases). The CDR3 nucleotides read TGTGCCAGCAGCCCGGGGGGAATTTTGAACACTGAAGCTTTCTTT. This translates into CASSPGGILNTEAFF.